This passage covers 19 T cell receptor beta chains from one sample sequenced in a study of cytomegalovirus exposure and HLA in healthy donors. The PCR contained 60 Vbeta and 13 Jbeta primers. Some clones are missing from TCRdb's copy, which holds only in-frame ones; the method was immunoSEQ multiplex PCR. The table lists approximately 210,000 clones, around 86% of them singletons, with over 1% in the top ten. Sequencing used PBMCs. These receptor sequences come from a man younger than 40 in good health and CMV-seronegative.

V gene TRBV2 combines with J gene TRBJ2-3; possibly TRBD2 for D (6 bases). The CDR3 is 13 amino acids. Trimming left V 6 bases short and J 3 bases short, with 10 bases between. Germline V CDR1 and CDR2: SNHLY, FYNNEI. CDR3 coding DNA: TGTGCCAGCAGGCGGGACTCGACAGATACGCAGTATTTT. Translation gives CASRRDSTDTQYF.

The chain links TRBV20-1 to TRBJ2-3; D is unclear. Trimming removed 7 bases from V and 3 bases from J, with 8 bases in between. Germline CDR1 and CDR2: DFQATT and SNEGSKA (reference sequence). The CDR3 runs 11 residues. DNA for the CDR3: TGCAGTGGCGAGTCTACAGATACGCAGTATTTT. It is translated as CSGESTDTQYF.

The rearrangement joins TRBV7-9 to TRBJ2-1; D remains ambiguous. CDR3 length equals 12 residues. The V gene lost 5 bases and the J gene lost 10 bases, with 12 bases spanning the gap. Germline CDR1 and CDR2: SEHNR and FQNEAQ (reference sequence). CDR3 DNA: TGTGCCAGCAGCCCCGTGCGCCCGGAGCAGTTCTTC. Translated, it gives CASSPVRPEQFF. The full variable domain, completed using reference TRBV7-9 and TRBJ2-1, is DTGVSQNPRHKITKRGQNVTFRCDPISEHNRLYWYRQTLGQGPEFLTYFQNEAQLEKSRLLSDRFSAERPKGSFSTLEIQRTEQGDSAMYLCASSPVRPEQFFGPGTRLTVL.

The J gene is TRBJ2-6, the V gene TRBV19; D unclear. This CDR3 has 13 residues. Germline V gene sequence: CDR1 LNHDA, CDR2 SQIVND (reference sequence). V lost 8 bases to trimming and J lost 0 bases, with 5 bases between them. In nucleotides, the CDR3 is TGTGCCAGTTACAGCTCTGGGGCCAACGTCCTGACTTTC. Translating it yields CASYSSGANVLTF.

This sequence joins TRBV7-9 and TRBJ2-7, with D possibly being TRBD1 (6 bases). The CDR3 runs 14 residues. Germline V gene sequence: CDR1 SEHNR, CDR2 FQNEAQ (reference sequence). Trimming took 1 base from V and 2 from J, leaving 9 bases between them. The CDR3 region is CASSLGGGPYEQYF. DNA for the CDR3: TGTGCCAGCAGCTTAGGTGGGGGCCCCTACGAGCAGTACTTC.

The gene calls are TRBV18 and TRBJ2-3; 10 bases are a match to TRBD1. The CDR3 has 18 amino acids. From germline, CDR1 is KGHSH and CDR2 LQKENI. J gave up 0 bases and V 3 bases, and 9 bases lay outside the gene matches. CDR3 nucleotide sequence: TGTGCCAGCTCACCTGCGAGAGGACAGGGGGGGAGCACAGATACGCAGTATTTT. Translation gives CASSPARGQGGSTDTQYF.

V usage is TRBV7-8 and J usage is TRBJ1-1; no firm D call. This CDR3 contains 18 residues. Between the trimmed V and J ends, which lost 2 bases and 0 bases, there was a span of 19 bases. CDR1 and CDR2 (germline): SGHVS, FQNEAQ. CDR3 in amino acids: CASSLYVLGSGVNTEAFF. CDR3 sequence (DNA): TGTGCCAGCAGCTTATATGTTTTGGGCAGCGGCGTGAACACTGAAGCTTTCTTT.

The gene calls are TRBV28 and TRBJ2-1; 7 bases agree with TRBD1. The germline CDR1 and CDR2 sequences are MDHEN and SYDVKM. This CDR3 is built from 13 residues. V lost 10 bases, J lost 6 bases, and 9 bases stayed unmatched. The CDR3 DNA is TGTGCCACCCACAGGGGCCTCGGCAATGAGCAGTTCTTC. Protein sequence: CATHRGLGNEQFF.

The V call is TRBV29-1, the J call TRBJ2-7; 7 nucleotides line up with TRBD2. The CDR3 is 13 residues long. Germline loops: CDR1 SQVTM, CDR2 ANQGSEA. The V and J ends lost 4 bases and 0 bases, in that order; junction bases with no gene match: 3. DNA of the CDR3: TGCAGCGTTGGGGGGGGGAGCTCCTACGAGCAGTACTTC. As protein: CSVGGGSSYEQYF.

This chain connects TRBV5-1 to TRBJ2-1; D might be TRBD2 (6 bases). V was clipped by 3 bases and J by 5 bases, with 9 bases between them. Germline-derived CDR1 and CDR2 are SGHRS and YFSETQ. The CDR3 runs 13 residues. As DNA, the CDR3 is TGCGCCAGCAGCTCGGACTACAACAATGAGCAGTTCTTC. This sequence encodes CASSSDYNNEQFF.

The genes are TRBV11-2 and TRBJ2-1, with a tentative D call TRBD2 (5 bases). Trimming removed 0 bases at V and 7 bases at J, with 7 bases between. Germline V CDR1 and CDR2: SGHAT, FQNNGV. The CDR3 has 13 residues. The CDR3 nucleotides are TGTGCCAGCAGCTTAGACAGAGGGAATGAGCAGTTCTTC. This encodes CASSLDRGNEQFF.

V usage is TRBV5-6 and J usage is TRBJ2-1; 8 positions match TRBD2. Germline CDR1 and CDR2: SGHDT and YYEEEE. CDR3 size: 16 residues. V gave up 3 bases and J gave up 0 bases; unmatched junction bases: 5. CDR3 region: CASSSYLAGSYNEQFF. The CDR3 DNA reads TGTGCCAGCAGCTCGTACCTAGCGGGCTCCTACAATGAGCAGTTCTTC.

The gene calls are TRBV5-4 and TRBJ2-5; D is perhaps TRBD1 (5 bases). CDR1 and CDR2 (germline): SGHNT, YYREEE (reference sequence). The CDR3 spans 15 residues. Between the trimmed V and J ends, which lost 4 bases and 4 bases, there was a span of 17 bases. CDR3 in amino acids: CASSLDKFGAETQYF. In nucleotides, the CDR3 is TGTGCCAGCAGCCTGGATAAGTTTGGGGCAGAGACCCAGTACTTC.

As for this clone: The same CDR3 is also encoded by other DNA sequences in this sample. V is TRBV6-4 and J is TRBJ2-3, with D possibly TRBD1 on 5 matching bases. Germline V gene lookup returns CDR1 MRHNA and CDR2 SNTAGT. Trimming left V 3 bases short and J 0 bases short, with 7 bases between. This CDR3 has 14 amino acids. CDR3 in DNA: TGTGCCAGCAGTGAAAGGGGAAGCACAGATACGCAGTATTTT. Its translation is CASSERGSTDTQYF.

The CDR3 here is CASSESPPYRLRSPYEQYF. CDR3 DNA sequence: TGCGCCAGCAGTGAGTCCCCTCCGTACCGGCTGCGGAGTCCCTACGAGCAGTACTTC. The chain is built from TRBV10-2 and TRBJ2-7; no reliable D call. Trimming stripped 0 bases from V and 2 bases from J, with 23 bases between. Germline V gene data show CDR1 as WSHSY and CDR2 as SAAADI. The CDR3 totals 19 residues.

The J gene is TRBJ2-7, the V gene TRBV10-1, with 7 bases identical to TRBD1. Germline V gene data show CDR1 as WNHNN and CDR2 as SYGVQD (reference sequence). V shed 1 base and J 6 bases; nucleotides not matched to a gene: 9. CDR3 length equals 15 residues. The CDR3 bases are TGCGCCAGCAGTGAGTGGAGACAGGGATCGGGCGAGCAGTACTTC. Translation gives CASSEWRQGSGEQYF.

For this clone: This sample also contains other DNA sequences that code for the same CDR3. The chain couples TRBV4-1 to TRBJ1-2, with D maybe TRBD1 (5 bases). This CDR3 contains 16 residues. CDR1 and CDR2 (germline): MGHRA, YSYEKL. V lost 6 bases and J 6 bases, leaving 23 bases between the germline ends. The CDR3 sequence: CASRNLKGRLLDGYTF. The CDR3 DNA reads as TGCGCCAGCAGAAATCTGAAGGGGAGGTTACTAGATGGCTACACCTTC.

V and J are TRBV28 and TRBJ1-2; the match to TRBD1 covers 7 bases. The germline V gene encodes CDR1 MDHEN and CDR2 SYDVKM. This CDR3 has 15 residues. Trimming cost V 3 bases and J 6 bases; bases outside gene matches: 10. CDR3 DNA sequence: TGTGCCAGCAGTTTGCGACACAGGGGAGAGGATGGCTACACCTTC. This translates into CASSLRHRGEDGYTF.

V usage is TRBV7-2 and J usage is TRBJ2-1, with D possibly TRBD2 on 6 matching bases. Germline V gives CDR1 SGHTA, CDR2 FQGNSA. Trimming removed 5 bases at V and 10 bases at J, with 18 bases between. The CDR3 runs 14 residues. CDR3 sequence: CASSQGLRVGEQFF. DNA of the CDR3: TGTGCCAGCAGCCAGGGACTCCGGGTTGGGGAGCAGTTCTTC.